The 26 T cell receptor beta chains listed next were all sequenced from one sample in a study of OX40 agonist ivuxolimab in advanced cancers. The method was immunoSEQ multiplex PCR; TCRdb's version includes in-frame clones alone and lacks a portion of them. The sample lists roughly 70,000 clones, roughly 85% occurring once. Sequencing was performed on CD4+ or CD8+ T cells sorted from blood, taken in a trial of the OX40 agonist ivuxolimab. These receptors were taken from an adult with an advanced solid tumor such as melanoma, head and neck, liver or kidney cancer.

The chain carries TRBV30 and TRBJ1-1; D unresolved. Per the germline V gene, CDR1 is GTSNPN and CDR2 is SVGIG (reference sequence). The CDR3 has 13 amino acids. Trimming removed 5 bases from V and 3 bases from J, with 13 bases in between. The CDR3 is CAWDGQTYTEAFF. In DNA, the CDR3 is TGTGCCTGGGATGGCCAGACCTACACTGAAGCTTTCTTT.

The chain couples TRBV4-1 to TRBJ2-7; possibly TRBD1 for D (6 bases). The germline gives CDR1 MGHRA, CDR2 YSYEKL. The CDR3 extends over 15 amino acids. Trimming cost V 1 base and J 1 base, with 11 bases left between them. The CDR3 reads CASSQGAGQSYEQYF. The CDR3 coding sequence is TGCGCCAGCAGCCAAGGGGCAGGACAGTCCTACGAGCAGTACTTC.

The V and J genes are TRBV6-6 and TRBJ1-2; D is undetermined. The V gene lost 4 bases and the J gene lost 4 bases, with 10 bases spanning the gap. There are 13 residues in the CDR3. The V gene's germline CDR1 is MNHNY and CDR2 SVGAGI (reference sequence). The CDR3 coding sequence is TGTGCCAGCAGTTCCTCTGACGGCTATGGCTACACCTTC. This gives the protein CASSSSDGYGYTF.

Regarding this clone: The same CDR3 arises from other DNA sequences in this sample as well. CDR3 residues: CASSLVGDSGNTIYF. For the CDR3, the DNA is TGCGCCAGCAGCTTGGTGGGAGACTCTGGAAACACCATATATTTT. The V call is TRBV5-1, the J call TRBJ1-3; no definite D call. V was shortened by 0 bases and J by 0 bases, with 7 bases between the two germline ends. Per the germline V gene, CDR1 is SGHRS and CDR2 is YFSETQ. This CDR3 contains 15 residues.

In nucleotides, the CDR3 is TGTGCCAGCAGCCCACAGGTAACCGGGGAGCTGTTTTTT. This gives the protein CASSPQVTGELFF. This sequence joins TRBV4-2 and TRBJ2-2, with D possibly matching TRBD1 (5 bases). The CDR3 has 13 amino acids. Germline CDR1 reads LGHNA; CDR2 reads YNFKEQ. V was pared by 4 bases and J by 5 bases, with 8 bases between.

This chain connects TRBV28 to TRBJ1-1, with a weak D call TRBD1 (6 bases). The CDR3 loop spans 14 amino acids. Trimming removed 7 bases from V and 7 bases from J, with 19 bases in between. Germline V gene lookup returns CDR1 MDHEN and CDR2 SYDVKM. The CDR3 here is CASTWGGRVFEAFF. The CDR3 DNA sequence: TGTGCCAGCACCTGGGGGGGGCGAGTCTTTGAAGCTTTCTTT. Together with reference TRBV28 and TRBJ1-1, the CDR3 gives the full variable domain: DVKVTQSSRYLVKRTGEKVFLECVQDMDHENMFWYRQDPGLGLRLIYFSYDVKMKEKGDIPEGYSVSREKKERFSLILESASTNQTSMYLCASTWGGRVFEAFFGQGTRLTVV.

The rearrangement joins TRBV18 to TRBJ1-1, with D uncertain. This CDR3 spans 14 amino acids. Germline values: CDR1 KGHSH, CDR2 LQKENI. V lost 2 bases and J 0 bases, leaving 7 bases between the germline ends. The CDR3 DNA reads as TGTGCCAGCTCACCAACGACGGTGAACACTGAAGCTTTCTTT. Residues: CASSPTTVNTEAFF.

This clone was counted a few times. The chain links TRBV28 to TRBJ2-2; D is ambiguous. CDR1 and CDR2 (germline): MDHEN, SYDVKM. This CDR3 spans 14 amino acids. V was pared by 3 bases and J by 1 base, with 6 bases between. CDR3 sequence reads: CASSFRQNTGELFF. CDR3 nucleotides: TGTGCCAGCAGTTTCCGACAGAACACCGGGGAGCTGTTTTTT.

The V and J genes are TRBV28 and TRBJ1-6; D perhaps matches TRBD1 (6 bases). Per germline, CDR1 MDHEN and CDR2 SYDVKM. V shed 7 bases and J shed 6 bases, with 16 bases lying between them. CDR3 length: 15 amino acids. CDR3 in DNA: TGTGCCAGCACCCTTTTTCAAGGGGGTAATTCACCCCTCCACTTT. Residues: CASTLFQGGNSPLHF. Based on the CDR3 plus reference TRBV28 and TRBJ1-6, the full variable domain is DVKVTQSSRYLVKRTGEKVFLECVQDMDHENMFWYRQDPGLGLRLIYFSYDVKMKEKGDIPEGYSVSREKKERFSLILESASTNQTSMYLCASTLFQGGNSPLHFGNGTRLTVT.

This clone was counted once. Written as DNA, the CDR3 is TGTGCCAGCAGCTTTTTGGACAACCGTGGCTACACCTTC. It specifies CASSFLDNRGYTF. The rearrangement joins TRBV7-9 to TRBJ1-2; maybe TRBD1 (5 bases). CDR3 length equals 13 residues. CDR1 SEHNR and CDR2 FQNEAQ come from the germline V gene (reference sequence). V was pared by 3 bases and J by 7 bases, with 12 bases between.

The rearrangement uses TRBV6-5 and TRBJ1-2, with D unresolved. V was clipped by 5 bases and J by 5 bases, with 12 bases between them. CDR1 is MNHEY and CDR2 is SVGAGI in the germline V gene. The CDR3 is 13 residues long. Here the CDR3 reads CASSPDRRYGYTF. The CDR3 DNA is TGTGCCAGCAGTCCGGACCGGCGGTATGGCTACACCTTC.

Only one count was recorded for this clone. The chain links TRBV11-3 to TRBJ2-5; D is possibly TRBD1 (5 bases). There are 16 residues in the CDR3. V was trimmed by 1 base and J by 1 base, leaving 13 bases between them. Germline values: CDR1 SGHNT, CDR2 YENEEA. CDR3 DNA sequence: TGTGCCAGCAGCTTAGGCCAGGGATTACGCCAAGAGACCCAGTACTTC. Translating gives CASSLGQGLRQETQYF.

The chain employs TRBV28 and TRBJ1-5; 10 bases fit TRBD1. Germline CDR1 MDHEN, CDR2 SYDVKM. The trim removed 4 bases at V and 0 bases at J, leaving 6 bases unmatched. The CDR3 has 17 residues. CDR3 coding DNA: TGTGCCAGCAGTTCGACAGGGGGCGAGTATAGCAATCAGCCCCAGCATTTT. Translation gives CASSSTGGEYSNQPQHF.

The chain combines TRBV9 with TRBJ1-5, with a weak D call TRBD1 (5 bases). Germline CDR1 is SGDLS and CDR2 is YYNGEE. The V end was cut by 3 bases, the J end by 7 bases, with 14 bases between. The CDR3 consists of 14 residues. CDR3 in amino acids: CASSAGTGIQPQHF. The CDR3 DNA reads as TGTGCCAGCAGCGCAGGGACGGGGATCCAGCCCCAGCATTTT.

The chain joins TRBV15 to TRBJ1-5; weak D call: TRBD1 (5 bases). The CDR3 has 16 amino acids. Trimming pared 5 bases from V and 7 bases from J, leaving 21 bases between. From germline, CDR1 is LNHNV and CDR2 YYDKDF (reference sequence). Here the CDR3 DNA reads TGTGCCACCAGCGGGGGTGGACCCGGGGATGGCCAGCCCCAGCATTTT. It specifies CATSGGGPGDGQPQHF.

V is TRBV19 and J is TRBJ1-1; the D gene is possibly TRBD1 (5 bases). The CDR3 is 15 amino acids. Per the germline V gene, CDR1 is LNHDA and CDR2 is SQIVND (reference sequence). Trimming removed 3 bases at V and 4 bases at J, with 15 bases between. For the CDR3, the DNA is TGTGCCAGTAGTATGATAAGGCCGGGGGGCACTGAAGCTTTCTTT. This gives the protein CASSMIRPGGTEAFF.

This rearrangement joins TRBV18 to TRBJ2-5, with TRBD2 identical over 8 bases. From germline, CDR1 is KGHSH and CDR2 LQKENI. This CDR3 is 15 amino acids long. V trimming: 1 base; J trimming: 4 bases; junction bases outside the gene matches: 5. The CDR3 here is CASSPLSGGRETQYF. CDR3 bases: TGTGCCAGCTCACCACTATCGGGGGGGAGAGAGACCCAGTACTTC.

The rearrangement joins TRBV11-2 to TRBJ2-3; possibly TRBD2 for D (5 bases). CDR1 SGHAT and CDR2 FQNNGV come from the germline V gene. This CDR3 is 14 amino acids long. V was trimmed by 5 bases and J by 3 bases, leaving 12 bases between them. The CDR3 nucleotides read TGTGCCAGCAGCACCTACCGGGGTACAGATACGCAGTATTTT. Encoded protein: CASSTYRGTDTQYF.

The CDR3 loop is CASSLRGGPGNTIYF. The CDR3 DNA reads as TGTGCCAGCAGCTTGAGGGGTGGACCTGGAAACACCATATATTTT. V gene TRBV5-6 combines with J gene TRBJ1-3; possibly TRBD1 for D (5 bases). This CDR3 has 15 residues. Germline V gene lookup returns CDR1 SGHDT and CDR2 YYEEEE. V lost 1 base to trimming and J lost 2 bases, with 10 bases between them.

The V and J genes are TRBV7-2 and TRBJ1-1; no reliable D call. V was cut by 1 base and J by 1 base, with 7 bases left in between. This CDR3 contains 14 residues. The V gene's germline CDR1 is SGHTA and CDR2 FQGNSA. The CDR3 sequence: CASSLVQKNTEAFF. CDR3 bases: TGTGCCAGCAGCTTAGTTCAGAAGAACACTGAAGCTTTCTTT.

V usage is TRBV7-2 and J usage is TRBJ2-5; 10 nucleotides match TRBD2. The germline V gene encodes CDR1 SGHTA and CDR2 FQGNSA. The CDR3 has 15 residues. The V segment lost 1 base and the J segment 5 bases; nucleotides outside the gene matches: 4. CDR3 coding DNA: TGTGCCAGCAGCTTAGTCCTAGCGGGGGTTGAGACCCAGTACTTC. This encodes CASSLVLAGVETQYF.

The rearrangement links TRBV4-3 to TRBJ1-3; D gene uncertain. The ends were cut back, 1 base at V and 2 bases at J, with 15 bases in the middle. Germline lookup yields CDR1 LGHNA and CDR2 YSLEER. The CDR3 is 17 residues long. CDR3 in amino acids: CASSQGASSLPGNTIYF. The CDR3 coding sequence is TGCGCCAGCAGCCAAGGGGCCTCCTCCCTCCCTGGAAACACCATATATTTT.

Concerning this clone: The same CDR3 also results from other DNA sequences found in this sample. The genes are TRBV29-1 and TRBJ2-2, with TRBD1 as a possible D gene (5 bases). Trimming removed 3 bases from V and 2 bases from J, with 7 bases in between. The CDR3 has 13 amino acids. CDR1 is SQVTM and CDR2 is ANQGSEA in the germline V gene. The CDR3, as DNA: TGCAGCGTTGATAGGGGCAACACCGGGGAGCTGTTTTTT. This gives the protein CSVDRGNTGELFF.

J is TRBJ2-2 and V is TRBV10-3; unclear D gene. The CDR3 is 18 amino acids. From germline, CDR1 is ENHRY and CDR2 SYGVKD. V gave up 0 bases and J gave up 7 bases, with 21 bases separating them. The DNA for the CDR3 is TGTGCCATCAGTGAGTCTAGCCATAAAGACGCGCGCCTCGGGGAGCTGTTTTTT. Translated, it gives CAISESSHKDARLGELFF.

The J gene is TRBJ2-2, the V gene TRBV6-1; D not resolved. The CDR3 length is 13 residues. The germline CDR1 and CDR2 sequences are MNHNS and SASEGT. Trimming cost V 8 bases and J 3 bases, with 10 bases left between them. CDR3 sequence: CASRYTHTGELFF. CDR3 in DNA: TGTGCCAGCCGGTATACCCACACCGGGGAGCTGTTTTTT.

CDR3 residues: CASSLDASQPQHF. CDR3 DNA sequence: TGTGCCAGCAGCTTAGACGCGAGTCAGCCCCAGCATTTT. The genes are TRBV7-7 and TRBJ1-5; D ambiguous. Trimming removed 1 base at V and 6 bases at J, with 7 bases between. CDR3 length: 13 amino acids. In germline, CDR1 is SSHAT, CDR2 FNYEAQ (reference sequence).